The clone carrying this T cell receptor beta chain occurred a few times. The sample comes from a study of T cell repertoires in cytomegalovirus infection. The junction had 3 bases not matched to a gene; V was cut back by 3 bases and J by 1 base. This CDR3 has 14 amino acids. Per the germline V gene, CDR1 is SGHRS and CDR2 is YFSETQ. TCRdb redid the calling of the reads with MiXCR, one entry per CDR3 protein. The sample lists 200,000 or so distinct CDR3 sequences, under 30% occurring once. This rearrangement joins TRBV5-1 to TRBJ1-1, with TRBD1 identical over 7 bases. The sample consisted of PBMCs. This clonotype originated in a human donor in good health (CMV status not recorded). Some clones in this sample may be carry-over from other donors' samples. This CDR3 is CASSYRGQNTEAFF. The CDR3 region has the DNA TGCGCCAGCAGCTACAGGGGACAGAACACTGAAGCTTTCTTT.